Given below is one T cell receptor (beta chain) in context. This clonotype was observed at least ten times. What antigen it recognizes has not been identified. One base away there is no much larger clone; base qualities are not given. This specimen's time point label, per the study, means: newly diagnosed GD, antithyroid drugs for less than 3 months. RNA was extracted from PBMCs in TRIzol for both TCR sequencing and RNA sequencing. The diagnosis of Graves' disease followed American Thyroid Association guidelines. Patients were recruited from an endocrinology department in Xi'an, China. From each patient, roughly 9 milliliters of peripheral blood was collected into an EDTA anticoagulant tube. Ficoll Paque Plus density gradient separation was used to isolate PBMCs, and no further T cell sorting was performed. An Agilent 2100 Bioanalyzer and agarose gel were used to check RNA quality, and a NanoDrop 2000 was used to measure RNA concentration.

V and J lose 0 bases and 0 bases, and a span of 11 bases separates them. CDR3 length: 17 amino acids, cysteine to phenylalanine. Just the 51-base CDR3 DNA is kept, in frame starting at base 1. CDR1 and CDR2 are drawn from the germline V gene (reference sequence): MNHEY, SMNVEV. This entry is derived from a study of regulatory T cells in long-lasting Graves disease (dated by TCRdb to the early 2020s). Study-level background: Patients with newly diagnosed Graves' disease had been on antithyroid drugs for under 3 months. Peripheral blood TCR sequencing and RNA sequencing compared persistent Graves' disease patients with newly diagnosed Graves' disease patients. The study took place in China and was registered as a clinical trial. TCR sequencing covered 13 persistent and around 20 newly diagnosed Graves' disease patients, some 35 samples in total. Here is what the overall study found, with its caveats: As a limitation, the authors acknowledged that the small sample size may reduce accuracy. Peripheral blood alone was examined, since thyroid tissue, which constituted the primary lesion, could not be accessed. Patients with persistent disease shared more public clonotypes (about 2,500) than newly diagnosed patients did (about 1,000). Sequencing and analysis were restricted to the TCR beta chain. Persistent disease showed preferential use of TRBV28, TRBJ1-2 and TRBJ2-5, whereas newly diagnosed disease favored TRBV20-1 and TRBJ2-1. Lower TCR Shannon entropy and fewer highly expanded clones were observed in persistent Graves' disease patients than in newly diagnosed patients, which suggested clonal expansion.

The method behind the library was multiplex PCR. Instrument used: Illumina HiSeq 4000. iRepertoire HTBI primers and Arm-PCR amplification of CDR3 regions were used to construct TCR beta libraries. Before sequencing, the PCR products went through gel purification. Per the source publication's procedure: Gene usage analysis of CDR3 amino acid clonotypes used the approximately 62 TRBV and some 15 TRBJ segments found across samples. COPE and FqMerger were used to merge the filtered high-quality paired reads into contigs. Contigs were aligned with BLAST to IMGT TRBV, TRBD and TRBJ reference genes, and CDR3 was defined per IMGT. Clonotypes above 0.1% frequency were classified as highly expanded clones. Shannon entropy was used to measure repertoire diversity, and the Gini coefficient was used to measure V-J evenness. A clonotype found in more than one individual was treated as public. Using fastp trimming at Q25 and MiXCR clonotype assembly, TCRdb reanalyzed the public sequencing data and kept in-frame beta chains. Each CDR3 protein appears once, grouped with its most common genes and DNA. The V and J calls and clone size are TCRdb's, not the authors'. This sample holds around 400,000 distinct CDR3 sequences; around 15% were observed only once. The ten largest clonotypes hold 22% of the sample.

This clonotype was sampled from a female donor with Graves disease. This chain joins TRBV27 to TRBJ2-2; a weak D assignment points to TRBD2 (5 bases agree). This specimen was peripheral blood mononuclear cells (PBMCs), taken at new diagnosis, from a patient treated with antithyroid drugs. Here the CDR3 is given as CASSLSALAANTGELFF. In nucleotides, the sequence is TGTGCCAGCAGTTTATCGGCCCTAGCAGCGAACACCGGGGAGCTGTTTTTT.